Following are 27 T cell receptor beta chains from one sample sequenced in a study of blood T cell repertoires in COVID-19. Clones were sequenced by immunoSEQ multiplex PCR, and TCRdb holds only the in-frame ones, with some missing. The data contain around 110,000 clones, 70% to 90% of them singletons. Sequences were obtained from peripheral blood. Source of these receptors: a man aged 30 to 39 with acute or convalescent COVID-19.

The chain uses TRBV9 and TRBJ1-1; 10 bases fit TRBD1. This CDR3 has 15 amino acids. Trimming at V came to 3 bases and at J to 4 bases, leaving 6 bases not matched to a gene. Germline V gives CDR1 SGDLS, CDR2 YYNGEE. The CDR3 sequence is CASSAGQGLGTEAFF. The DNA of the CDR3 is TGTGCCAGCAGCGCGGGACAGGGGCTGGGCACTGAAGCTTTCTTT. Full variable domain (remainder filled in from reference TRBV9 and TRBJ1-1): DSGVTQTPKHLITATGQRVTLRCSPRSGDLSVYWYQQSLDQGLQFLIQYYNGEERAKGNILERFSAQQFPDLHSELNLSSLELGDSALYFCASSAGQGLGTEAFFGQGTRLTVV.

This chain links TRBV7-2 with TRBJ1-1, with TRBD1 as a possible D gene (6 bases). This CDR3 contains 14 residues. Germline lookup yields CDR1 SGHTA and CDR2 FQGNSA. Trimming cost V 5 bases and J 4 bases, with 14 bases left between them. CDR3 protein: CASSVYRVGTEAFF. DNA for the CDR3: TGTGCCAGCAGCGTATACAGGGTCGGCACTGAAGCTTTCTTT. Combining the CDR3 with reference TRBV7-2 and TRBJ1-1 gives the whole variable domain GAGVSQSPSNKVTEKGKDVELRCDPISGHTALYWYRQSLGQGLEFLIYFQGNSAPDKSGLPSDRFSAERTGGSVSTLTIQRTQQEDSAVYLCASSVYRVGTEAFFGQGTRLTVV.

The chain links TRBV6-5 to TRBJ1-2, with 9 nucleotides matching TRBD1. The CDR3 length is 15 residues. The junction had 13 bases not matched to a gene; V was cut back by 6 bases and J by 8 bases. The germline CDR1 and CDR2 sequences are MNHEY and SVGAGI. CDR3 sequence (DNA): TGTGCCAGCAGAAACTACAGGGGGCGCGACTCGGGCTACACCTTC. Amino acids: CASRNYRGRDSGYTF.

The chain combines TRBV6-2 or TRBV6-3 with TRBJ2-2; the match to TRBD1 covers 7 bases. V was pared by 2 bases and J by 5 bases, with 5 bases of the junction left unmatched. The CDR3 length is 15 residues. Germline V gives CDR1 MNHEY, CDR2 SVGEGT. CDR3 residues: CASSYQTGRTGELFF. DNA for the CDR3: TGTGCCAGCAGTTACCAGACAGGGCGAACCGGGGAGCTGTTTTTT.

This clone was found once. The chain is built from TRBV4-2 and TRBJ1-2; D gene unclear. Trimming left V 4 bases short and J 2 bases short, with 20 bases between. The CDR3 consists of 17 residues. Per the germline V gene, CDR1 is LGHNA and CDR2 is YNFKEQ. Written as DNA, the CDR3 is TGTGCCAGCAGCCTTATCCAGGTCGGGGTGGGAAACTATGGCTACACCTTC. Translating gives CASSLIQVGVGNYGYTF.

The V call is TRBV5-1, the J call TRBJ2-5, with TRBD2 identical over 8 bases. The germline gives CDR1 SGHRS, CDR2 YFSETQ. This CDR3 has 14 residues. V dropped 2 bases and J dropped 5; count of bases not matched to a gene: 5. The DNA of the CDR3 is TGCGCCAGCAGCTTACTAGCGGAGGGGGAGACCCAGTACTTC. Translated, it gives CASSLLAEGETQYF.

The CDR3 DNA reads as TGTGCCAGCAGCTCAGGAACGACCCCCGGGGAGCTGTTTTTT. Its translation is CASSSGTTPGELFF. This chain uses TRBV5-4 with TRBJ2-2; D call uncertain. The germline CDR1 and CDR2 sequences are SGHNT and YYREEE (reference sequence). The CDR3 is made up of 14 amino acids. Trimming stripped 3 bases from V and 6 bases from J, with 12 bases between.

V gene TRBV5-4 combines with J gene TRBJ2-3, with D perhaps TRBD1 (6 bases). Germline V gives CDR1 SGHNT, CDR2 YYREEE (reference sequence). Trimming left V 2 bases short and J 2 bases short, with 12 bases between. The CDR3 loop spans 15 amino acids. The chain's CDR3 is CASSLDRTHTDTQYF. CDR3 in DNA: TGTGCCAGCAGCTTAGACAGGACACACACAGATACGCAGTATTTT.

J is TRBJ2-1 and V is TRBV7-9; D call uncertain. V lost 4 bases and J 5 bases, leaving 6 bases between the germline ends. Germline lookup yields CDR1 SEHNR and CDR2 FQNEAQ (reference sequence). The CDR3 has 12 residues. This chain's CDR3 is CASSSLHNEQFF. DNA for the CDR3: TGTGCCAGCAGCTCTCTCCACAATGAGCAGTTCTTC. Full variable domain (remainder filled in from reference TRBV7-9 and TRBJ2-1): DTGVSQNPRHKITKRGQNVTFRCDPISEHNRLYWYRQTLGQGPEFLTYFQNEAQLEKSRLLSDRFSAERPKGSFSTLEIQRTEQGDSAMYLCASSSLHNEQFFGPGTRLTVL.

Only one count was recorded for this clone. This chain links TRBV15 with TRBJ2-3; 7 nucleotides align to TRBD1. Trimming cost V 0 bases and J 5 bases; bases outside gene matches: 5. CDR3 length: 15 amino acids. The V gene's germline CDR1 is LNHNV and CDR2 YYDKDF (reference sequence). In DNA, the CDR3 is TGTGCCACCAGCAGAGATGACAGGGCCCTAGATACGCAGTATTTT. It is translated as CATSRDDRALDTQYF.

The rearrangement uses TRBV6-2 or TRBV6-3 and TRBJ1-5; D is unclear. CDR3 size: 13 residues. Germline assignment: CDR1 MNHEY and CDR2 SVGEGT. With 2 bases removed from V and 5 bases from J, the gap between germline ends came to 7 bases. CDR3 protein: CASSYEAYQPQHF. The CDR3 nucleotides are TGTGCCAGCAGTTACGAGGCCTATCAGCCCCAGCATTTT.

About this clone itself: This sample also contains other DNA sequences that code for the same CDR3. V and J are TRBV6-5 and TRBJ1-2, with TRBD1 matching over 9 bases. The CDR3 length is 13 residues. Germline V gene lookup returns CDR1 MNHEY and CDR2 SVGAGI. Unmatched junction bases numbered 7, after V lost 6 bases and J lost 8 bases. CDR3 in amino acids: CASRDGQGSGYTF. The CDR3 region has the DNA TGTGCCAGCAGGGACGGACAGGGGAGCGGCTACACCTTC.

This chain joins TRBV4-3 and TRBJ1-2; D remains unclear. Germline loops: CDR1 LGHNA, CDR2 YSLEER. This CDR3 has 15 amino acids. Trimming removed 0 bases at V and 7 bases at J, with 15 bases between. The CDR3 loop is CASSQEGSGKGGYTF. The CDR3 DNA follows: TGCGCCAGCAGCCAAGAGGGTTCCGGGAAAGGTGGCTACACCTTC.

The genes are TRBV7-2 and TRBJ1-2; D perhaps matches TRBD1 (5 bases). Germline CDR1 SGHTA, CDR2 FQGNSA. The CDR3 consists of 14 residues. Between the trimmed V and J ends, which lost 1 base and 2 bases, there was a span of 8 bases. In DNA, the CDR3 is TGTGCCAGCAGCTTAGAGACAGAAAACTATGGCTACACCTTC. Protein sequence: CASSLETENYGYTF.

J is TRBJ1-6 and V is TRBV10-3, with D possibly being TRBD1 (5 bases). With 2 bases removed from V and 14 bases from J, the gap between germline ends came to 16 bases. CDR3 length: 14 amino acids. The germline gives CDR1 ENHRY, CDR2 SYGVKD. CDR3 nucleotides: TGTGCCATCAGTGAGGGGGCAGGCGGTTCGGCCCTCCACTTT. Protein: CAISEGAGGSALHF.

The CDR3, as DNA: TGCGCCAGCAGCTTTAGCGGCAGCTCCTACGAGCAGTACGTC. Residues: CASSFSGSSYEQYV. The chain links TRBV5-1 to TRBJ2-7; a possible D gene is TRBD2 (6 bases). The V gene lost 2 bases and the J gene lost 0 bases, with 9 bases spanning the gap. The length of the CDR3 is 14 residues. CDR1 SGHRS and CDR2 YFSETQ come from the germline V gene.

The chain joins TRBV7-9 to TRBJ1-2, with 8 positions matching TRBD1. There are 15 residues in the CDR3. Germline trimming cut 3 bases from V and 5 bases from J; bases unmatched to any gene: 8. Per the germline V gene, CDR1 is SEHNR and CDR2 is FQNEAQ (reference sequence). CDR3 bases: TGTGCCAGCAGCTTCGACAGGGGCTTGGGGTATGGCTACACCTTC. Its protein product is CASSFDRGLGYGYTF.

This chain connects TRBV6-6 to TRBJ1-1, with D uncertain. Germline V gene data show CDR1 as MNHNY and CDR2 as SVGAGI (reference sequence). The CDR3 length is 14 residues. Trimming removed 5 bases at V and 4 bases at J, with 14 bases between. DNA of the CDR3: TGTGCCAGCAGTGGGCAACGGAAGGCCACTGAAGCTTTCTTT. Protein: CASSGQRKATEAFF.

This chain links TRBV12-5 with TRBJ2-7, with TRBD2 as a possible D gene (5 bases). The CDR3 length is 18 residues. With 2 bases removed from V and 5 bases from J, the gap between germline ends came to 25 bases. Germline CDR1 reads LGHNT; CDR2 reads FRNRAP. CDR3 in DNA: TGTGCTAGTGGTTTGCCCTGGCCGGAGCGGCCGGGTCGGCACGAGCAGTACGTC. Encoded protein: CASGLPWPERPGRHEQYV.

V usage is TRBV10-3 and J usage is TRBJ1-1, with a weak D call TRBD1 (5 bases). V was clipped by 7 bases and J by 2 bases, with 11 bases between them. The CDR3 has 13 residues. Germline V gives CDR1 ENHRY, CDR2 SYGVKD. DNA of the CDR3: TGTGCCATCACGGGGAGGGACAACACTGAAGCTTTCTTT. Residues: CAITGRDNTEAFF.

This clone has just a few counts. The chain is built from TRBV28 and TRBJ2-5, with TRBD1 matching over 7 bases. CDR1 is MDHEN and CDR2 is SYDVKM in the germline V gene. V lost 4 bases and J lost 4; bases outside the gene matches: 3. The CDR3 length is 13 residues. The CDR3 loop reads CASSSGQIETQYF. In nucleotides, the CDR3 is TGTGCCAGCAGTTCGGGACAGATAGAGACCCAGTACTTC.

This clone has more than one count but fewer than ten. V and J are TRBV27 and TRBJ2-5; TRBD2 might be the D (6 bases). Germline CDR1 MNHEY, CDR2 SMNVEV (reference sequence). V lost 5 bases, J lost 5 bases, and 18 bases lay in between. This CDR3 has 15 residues. The CDR3: CASSPGVGAWETQYF. The CDR3 DNA reads as TGTGCCAGCAGTCCGGGGGTAGGGGCATGGGAGACCCAGTACTTC.

As DNA, the CDR3 is TGTGCCAGCAGCGCGGACAGGGGCCGAGCGGAGCAGTACTTC. The encoded protein is CASSADRGRAEQYF. The chain joins TRBV5-8 to TRBJ2-7; 9 bases align to TRBD1. Trimming at V came to 4 bases and at J to 7 bases, leaving 9 bases not matched to a gene. The germline V gene has CDR1 SGHTS and CDR2 YDEGEE. CDR3 length: 14 amino acids.

V usage is TRBV30 and J usage is TRBJ2-3; 10 bases line up with TRBD2. The trim removed 2 bases at V and 3 bases at J, leaving 5 bases unmatched. The CDR3 is 15 amino acids. Germline V lookup: CDR1 GTSNPN, CDR2 SVGIG (reference sequence). The CDR3 region is CAWSLLAGLTDTQYF. CDR3 in DNA: TGTGCCTGGAGTCTACTAGCGGGGTTGACAGATACGCAGTATTTT.

The chain is built from TRBV18 and TRBJ1-3, with D tentatively TRBD1 (5 bases). V lost 5 bases and J lost 0, with 11 bases in between. CDR1 is KGHSH and CDR2 is LQKENI in the germline V gene. The CDR3 totals 15 residues. The CDR3 nucleotides are TGTGCCAGCTCATCGACAGACGACTCTGGAAACACCATATATTTT. Protein: CASSSTDDSGNTIYF.

The J gene is TRBJ2-3, the V gene TRBV29-1, with TRBD1 matching 7 bases. There are 15 residues in the CDR3. V was clipped by 5 bases and J by 0 bases; unmatched bases: 8. CDR1 SQVTM and CDR2 ANQGSEA come from the germline V gene. The CDR3 DNA follows: TGCAGCGTTAGCCCTACAGGGGCCAGCACAGATACGCAGTATTTT. This gives the protein CSVSPTGASTDTQYF.

V gene TRBV21-1 combines with J gene TRBJ2-7; the tabulated D call, TRBD1, remains unverified against the DNA. TRBV21-1 represents a pseudogene. This CDR3 has 18 amino acids. The CDR3 nucleotides are TGTGCCAGCAGCAAAGAGACCTTGGGGCTGAAGTTCTCCTACGAGCAGTACGTC. The encoded protein is CASSKETLGLKFSYEQYV.